These 29 T cell receptor beta chains originate from one sample sequenced in a study of T-cell reconstitution after alpha-beta-depleted transplantation in children. It was with unique molecular identifiers that the TCRbeta library was prepared. MiXCR, applied by TCRdb to the PCR reads, yields one record per CDR3 protein. Among fewer than 450,000 distinct CDR3 sequences listed, around 15% were seen once. The specimen was PBMCs, mostly from graft donor cells, collected 360 days after TCRalphabeta/CD19-depleted stem cell transplant. These receptors were obtained from a male patient between 2 and 9 years old who had a stem cell transplant for acute lymphoblastic leukemia, so the T cells may come from the graft donor.

This clonotype was counted a few times. The chain has TRBV6-5 and TRBJ1-3, with 7 bases aligning to TRBD1. The CDR3 extends over 15 amino acids. CDR1 is MNHEY and CDR2 is SVGAGI in the germline V gene. V gave up 2 bases and J gave up 8 bases; unmatched junction bases: 9. In DNA form, the CDR3 reads TGTGCCAGCAGTTACGGTCAGGGGGTAATTGACACCATATATTTT. Protein: CASSYGQGVIDTIYF.

This clonotype was counted between two and nine times. The chain is built from TRBV24-1 and TRBJ2-5, with 9 bases aligning to TRBD1. CDR3 size: 16 residues. Germline values: CDR1 KGHDR, CDR2 SFDVKD. V dropped 1 base and J dropped 5; count of bases not matched to a gene: 7. CDR3 amino acids: CATSDFRTGERETQYF. CDR3 in DNA: TGTGCCACCAGTGATTTCCGGACAGGGGAGCGGGAGACCCAGTACTTC.

The chain recombines TRBV12-3 or TRBV12-4 with TRBJ2-1, with 10 bases fitting TRBD2. This CDR3 comprises 15 residues. Trimming at V came to 7 bases and at J to 1 base, leaving 4 bases not matched to a gene. The CDR3 is CASMLSGRSYNEQFF. The CDR3 DNA reads as TGTGCCAGCATGCTTAGCGGGAGGTCCTACAATGAGCAGTTCTTC.

In its sample, this clonotype was seen once. In nucleotides, the CDR3 is TGTGCCACCAGCAGAGGTAGGGGCTACGAGCAGTACTTC. Its translation: CATSRGRGYEQYF. This chain uses TRBV15 with TRBJ2-7; D might be TRBD1 (5 bases). Trimming left V 1 base short and J 3 bases short, with 7 bases between. This CDR3 comprises 13 residues. Per the germline V gene, CDR1 is LNHNV and CDR2 is YYDKDF (reference sequence).

The chain uses TRBV20-1 and TRBJ2-1; possible D gene TRBD2, 6 bases. Trimming removed 0 bases at V and 4 bases at J, with 16 bases between. This CDR3 contains 16 residues. The V gene's germline CDR1 is DFQATT and CDR2 SNEGSKA (reference sequence). The CDR3: CSARDLEGRGYNEQFF. In nucleotides, the CDR3 is TGCAGTGCTAGAGATCTGGAGGGCCGGGGTTACAATGAGCAGTTCTTC.

V usage is TRBV28 and J usage is TRBJ1-5, with D unresolved. The V and J ends lost 7 bases and 2 bases respectively, with 6 bases between them. This CDR3 has 12 amino acids. Per germline, CDR1 MDHEN and CDR2 SYDVKM. The CDR3 nucleotides read TGTGCCAGCAATTCGGGCAATCAGCCCCAGCATTTT. This codes for CASNSGNQPQHF.

The chain links TRBV9 to TRBJ2-7; the match to TRBD1 covers 8 bases. The V segment lost 4 bases and the J segment 2 bases; nucleotides outside the gene matches: 11. This CDR3 has 16 amino acids. CDR1 and CDR2 (germline): SGDLS, YYNGEE. CDR3 DNA: TGTGCCAGCAGCAAAACCGGGACAGGTCCTCCCTACGAGCAGTACTTC. It encodes CASSKTGTGPPYEQYF. Complete variable domain (other parts from reference TRBV9 and TRBJ2-7): DSGVTQTPKHLITATGQRVTLRCSPRSGDLSVYWYQQSLDQGLQFLIQYYNGEERAKGNILERFSAQQFPDLHSELNLSSLELGDSALYFCASSKTGTGPPYEQYFGPGTRLTVT.

This clonotype was seen a few times. The rearrangement uses TRBV25-1 and TRBJ1-4; TRBD1 matches 9 bases. The ends lost 8 bases at V and 10 bases at J; junction bases unmatched: 17. From germline, CDR1 is MGHDK and CDR2 SYGVNS. The CDR3 sequence is 16 residues long. DNA of the CDR3: TGTGCCAGCGTCAACTATTTCGGACAGGGGAGAGGAAAACTGTTTTTT. Amino acid sequence: CASVNYFGQGRGKLFF.

The CDR3: CASSQRGQAYGYTF. For the CDR3, the DNA is TGCGCCAGCAGCCAACGGGGACAGGCGTATGGCTACACCTTC. The V and J genes are TRBV4-3 and TRBJ1-2, with TRBD1 identical over 8 bases. The J segment lost 5 bases and the V segment lost 2 bases, leaving 4 bases of the junction unmatched. This CDR3 comprises 14 residues. Germline CDR1 and CDR2: LGHNA and YSLEER.

In this sample, this clonotype turned up many times. This chain links TRBV6-2 or TRBV6-3 with TRBJ1-5, with D uncertain. Germline loops: CDR1 MNHEY, CDR2 SVGEGT. The V and J ends lost 5 bases and 3 bases respectively, with 8 bases between them. CDR3 length equals 13 residues. The CDR3 DNA reads as TGTGCCAGCAGTAAAACTTACAATCAGCCCCAGCATTTT. This sequence encodes CASSKTYNQPQHF.

The CDR3 sequence: CASSQDEASGAYEQYF. CDR3 in DNA: TGCGCCAGCAGCCAAGATGAGGCTAGCGGGGCCTACGAGCAGTACTTC. J is TRBJ2-7 and V is TRBV4-3; 9 bases match TRBD2. Germline lookup yields CDR1 LGHNA and CDR2 YSLEER. This CDR3 has 16 residues. Trimming cost V 0 bases and J 2 bases; bases outside gene matches: 5.

The chain joins TRBV7-9 to TRBJ2-3; 8 nucleotides agree with TRBD2. After removal of 4 bases from V and 11 bases from J, the junction contained 14 bases not matched to a gene. The CDR3 is made up of 15 amino acids. Germline CDR1 is SEHNR and CDR2 is FQNEAQ (reference sequence). CDR3 protein: CASSSGGVLLQRQYF. CDR3 DNA: TGTGCCAGCAGCTCCGGGGGGGTCCTCCTCCAAAGGCAGTATTTT.

This sequence joins TRBV6-5 and TRBJ1-4; D is unresolved. CDR3 size: 13 residues. V lost 5 bases and J lost 7, with 11 bases in between. CDR1 MNHEY and CDR2 SVGAGI come from the germline V gene. DNA of the CDR3: TGTGCCAGCAGTCTACGAGGGAGTGAAAAACTGTTTTTT. Amino acid sequence: CASSLRGSEKLFF.

About this clonotype: At one of its ends the junction is not consistent with the germline gene, which may arise from a read error. This rearrangement joins TRBV5-6 to TRBJ2-3; 9 nucleotides align to TRBD1. CDR1 and CDR2 (germline): SGHDT, YYEEEE. The CDR3 contains 14 residues. CDR3: CASSPGQGTDTRYF. Written as DNA, the CDR3 is TGTGCCAGCAGCCCGGGACAGGGTACAGATACGCGGTATTTT.

The table lists this clonotype with a few counts. The rearrangement joins TRBV20-1 to TRBJ2-4; TRBD2 agrees at 11 bases. Germline trimming cut 5 bases from V and 8 bases from J; bases unmatched to any gene: 2. There are 12 residues in the CDR3. The germline V gene encodes CDR1 DFQATT and CDR2 SNEGSKA (reference sequence). The CDR3: CSAEGLADIQYF. The CDR3 DNA is TGCAGTGCTGAGGGACTAGCGGACATTCAGTACTTC.

This clonotype came up a few times. The J gene is TRBJ2-5, the V gene TRBV5-1; the D gene is possibly TRBD2 (5 bases). The V end was cut by 3 bases, the J end by 2 bases, with 11 bases between. CDR3 length equals 14 residues. Germline values: CDR1 SGHRS, CDR2 YFSETQ. CDR3 DNA sequence: TGCGCCAGCAGCTACCTTCCGGGGCAAGAGACCCAGTACTTC. Protein product: CASSYLPGQETQYF.

The rearrangement joins TRBV18 to TRBJ2-7; 15 bases line up with TRBD2. Trimming at V came to 4 bases and at J to 4 bases, leaving 11 bases not matched to a gene. Germline values: CDR1 KGHSH, CDR2 LQKENI. CDR3 length equals 18 residues. CDR3 nucleotide sequence: TGTGCCAGCTCACACGGACTAGCGGGAGGGCCAGTGAGATACGAGCAGTACTTC. This encodes CASSHGLAGGPVRYEQYF.

This clonotype was counted a few times. CDR3 amino acids: CSASKGMNTEAFF. The CDR3, as DNA: TGCAGTGCTAGTAAGGGCATGAACACTGAAGCTTTCTTT. The gene calls are TRBV20-1 and TRBJ1-1; D call uncertain. Per the germline V gene, CDR1 is DFQATT and CDR2 is SNEGSKA (reference sequence). The V and J ends lost 3 bases and 0 bases respectively, with 8 bases between them. The CDR3 is 13 residues long.

V and J are TRBV6-5 and TRBJ2-5; D is perhaps TRBD2 (6 bases). The germline V and J ends were trimmed by 2 bases and 5 bases, with 9 bases remaining between them. Germline V gene sequence: CDR1 MNHEY, CDR2 SVGAGI. The CDR3 length is 13 residues. CDR3 sequence reads: CASSYARGETQYF. The DNA of the CDR3 is TGTGCCAGCAGTTACGCCCGGGGGGAGACCCAGTACTTC.

The gene calls are TRBV4-3 and TRBJ2-3, with 12 bases identical to TRBD2. CDR3 length: 20 residues. V shed 0 bases and J 0 bases; nucleotides not matched to a gene: 10. Germline CDR1 is LGHNA and CDR2 is YSLEER. The CDR3 protein is CASSQEWLAGGPKSTDTQYF. The DNA for the CDR3 is TGCGCCAGCAGCCAAGAATGGCTAGCGGGAGGGCCGAAGAGCACAGATACGCAGTATTTT.

This clonotype has a count of ten or more. J is TRBJ2-2 and V is TRBV29-1, with unresolved D. This CDR3 has 12 amino acids. The V end lost 5 bases, the J end lost 4 bases, and 8 bases lay between the germline ends. Germline CDR1 and CDR2: SQVTM and ANQGSEA. DNA of the CDR3: TGCAGCGTTAGGCGGTCCACCGGGGAGCTGTTTTTT. This encodes CSVRRSTGELFF.

In this sample, this clonotype turned up a few times. CDR3 protein: CASSFVRGGRDYEQYF. CDR3 bases: TGCGCCAGCAGCTTTGTCCGGGGCGGGAGGGACTACGAGCAGTACTTC. The chain combines TRBV5-1 with TRBJ2-7, with 9 bases fitting TRBD2. V trimming: 2 bases; J trimming: 3 bases; junction bases outside the gene matches: 9. The germline V gene encodes CDR1 SGHRS and CDR2 YFSETQ. The CDR3 loop spans 16 amino acids. The variable domain in full, completed from reference TRBV5-1 and TRBJ2-7, reads KAGVTQTPRYLIKTRGQQVTLSCSPISGHRSVSWYQQTPGQGLQFLFEYFSETQRNKGNFPGRFSGRQFSNSRSEMNVSTLELGDSALYLCASSFVRGGRDYEQYFGPGTRLTVT.

This clonotype has more than one count but fewer than ten. The chain uses TRBV7-9 and TRBJ1-6; D perhaps matches TRBD1 (6 bases). In germline, CDR1 is SEHNR, CDR2 FQNEAQ (reference sequence). V lost 4 bases and J 2 bases, leaving 15 bases between the germline ends. The CDR3 has 17 residues. This chain's CDR3 is CASSWGAGAPYNSPLHF. The CDR3 DNA sequence: TGTGCCAGCAGCTGGGGGGCAGGGGCCCCCTATAATTCACCCCTCCACTTT.

The table lists this clonotype with many counts. This sequence joins TRBV28 and TRBJ2-7; unclear D gene. Trimming took 2 bases from V and 3 from J, leaving 14 bases between them. The germline gives CDR1 MDHEN, CDR2 SYDVKM. The CDR3 sequence is 15 residues long. The CDR3 spells CASSLGVIAGYEQYF. DNA of the CDR3: TGTGCCAGCAGTTTAGGGGTGATAGCCGGCTACGAGCAGTACTTC.

This clonotype was detected ten times or more. The chain couples TRBV12-3 or TRBV12-4 to TRBJ2-7; D is ambiguous. The CDR3 consists of 14 residues. V was trimmed by 3 bases and J by 2 bases, leaving 11 bases between them. The CDR3 sequence: CASSFRRGPYEQYF. The CDR3 DNA sequence: TGTGCCAGCAGTTTTCGTCGCGGCCCCTACGAGCAGTACTTC.

The chain is built from TRBV4-2 and TRBJ2-1; the match to TRBD2 covers 13 bases. Trimming took 7 bases from V and 3 from J; bases not matched to a gene: 6. Germline V CDR1 and CDR2: LGHNA, YNFKEQ. The CDR3 extends over 16 amino acids. The CDR3 coding sequence is TGTGCCAGCATGGGACTAGCGGGATATAACTACAATGAGCAGTTCTTC. As protein: CASMGLAGYNYNEQFF.

A few counts support this clonotype. The chain couples TRBV28 to TRBJ2-7, with a weak D call TRBD1 (6 bases). The CDR3 loop spans 16 amino acids. Trimming took 5 bases from V and 2 from J, leaving 19 bases between them. Germline lookup yields CDR1 MDHEN and CDR2 SYDVKM. CDR3 nucleotides: TGTGCCAGCAGTAGGGGGAAAACCCCCTTGCCCTACGAGCAGTACTTC. This encodes CASSRGKTPLPYEQYF. The entire variable domain, with the rest obtained from reference TRBV28 and TRBJ2-7, is as follows: DVKVTQSSRYLVKRTGEKVFLECVQDMDHENMFWYRQDPGLGLRLIYFSYDVKMKEKGDIPEGYSVSREKKERFSLILESASTNQTSMYLCASSRGKTPLPYEQYFGPGTRLTVT.

CDR3 DNA sequence: TGTGCCATCAGCCCTAGCAGGGTTAATGAAAAACTGTTTTTT. Amino acid sequence: CAISPSRVNEKLFF. V is TRBV10-3 and J is TRBJ1-4, with D possibly matching TRBD1 (5 bases). V lost 6 bases and J 4 bases, leaving 12 bases between the germline ends. CDR3 length equals 14 residues. Germline CDR1 reads ENHRY; CDR2 reads SYGVKD.

In this sample, this clonotype turned up a few times. The V gene is TRBV5-1, the J gene TRBJ2-7; D may match TRBD1 or TRBD2 (6 bases each). Trimming left V 4 bases short and J 3 bases short, with 14 bases between. The CDR3 covers 14 residues. Germline V lookup: CDR1 SGHRS, CDR2 YFSETQ. The CDR3 sequence is CASSPAGQDYEQYF. Here the CDR3 DNA reads TGCGCCAGCAGCCCCGCGGGACAAGACTACGAGCAGTACTTC.